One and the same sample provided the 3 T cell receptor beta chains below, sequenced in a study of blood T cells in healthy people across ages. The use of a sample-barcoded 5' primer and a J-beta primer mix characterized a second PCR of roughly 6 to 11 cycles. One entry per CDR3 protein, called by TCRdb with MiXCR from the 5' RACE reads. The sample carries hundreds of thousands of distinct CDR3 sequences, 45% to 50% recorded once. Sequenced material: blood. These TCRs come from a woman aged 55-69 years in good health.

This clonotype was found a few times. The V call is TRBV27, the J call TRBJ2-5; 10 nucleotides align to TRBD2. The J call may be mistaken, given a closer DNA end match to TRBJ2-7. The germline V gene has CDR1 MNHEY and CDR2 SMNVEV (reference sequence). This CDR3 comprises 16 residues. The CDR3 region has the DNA TGTGCCAGCAGTACTCCCCTTAGCGGGAGGAGCTACGAGCAGTACTTC. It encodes CASSTPLSGRSYEQYF.

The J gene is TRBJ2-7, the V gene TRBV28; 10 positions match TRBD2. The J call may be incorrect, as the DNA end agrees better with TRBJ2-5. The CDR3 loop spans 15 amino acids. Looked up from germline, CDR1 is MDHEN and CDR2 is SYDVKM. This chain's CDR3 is CASSPPSGRWETQYF. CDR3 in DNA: TGTGCCAGCAGTCCACCTAGCGGGAGATGGGAGACCCAGTACTTC.

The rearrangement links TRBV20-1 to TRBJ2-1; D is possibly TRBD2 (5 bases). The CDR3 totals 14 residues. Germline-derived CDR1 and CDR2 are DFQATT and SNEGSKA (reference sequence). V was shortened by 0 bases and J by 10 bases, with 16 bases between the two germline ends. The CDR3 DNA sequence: TGCAGTGCTAGAGATGGGAGCCTCAGAAGCGAGCAGTTCTTC. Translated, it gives CSARDGSLRSEQFF.